What follows are 28 T cell receptor beta chains derived from one specimen sequenced in a study of OX40 agonist ivuxolimab in advanced cancers. Produced via immunoSEQ multiplex PCR; TCRdb's table is partial and in-frame only. This sample yields about 91,000 clones, of which 84% are seen a single time; roughly 1.1% belongs to the top ten. Specimen: CD4+ or CD8+ T cells sorted from blood, collected in a trial of the OX40 agonist ivuxolimab. Every receptor here comes from an adult with an advanced solid tumor such as melanoma, head and neck, liver or kidney cancer.

The chain has TRBV20-1 and TRBJ1-1; unclear D gene. Germline CDR1 reads DFQATT; CDR2 reads SNEGSKA (reference sequence). This CDR3 has 11 amino acids. V was pared by 3 bases and J by 7 bases, with 9 bases between. CDR3 DNA sequence: TGCAGTGCTAGCCCCCACCTTGAAGCTTTCTTT. Translation: CSASPHLEAFF.

The V call is TRBV6-6, the J call TRBJ1-5, with 8 bases that match TRBD1. V lost 4 bases to trimming and J lost 4 bases; unmatched junction nucleotides: 6. The CDR3 is made up of 15 amino acids. Germline CDR1 and CDR2: MNHNY and SVGAGI (reference sequence). Here the CDR3 reads CASSSDRGGNQPQHF. The CDR3 bases are TGTGCCAGCAGTTCCGACAGGGGAGGGAATCAGCCCCAGCATTTT.

J is TRBJ2-5 and V is TRBV25-1; D tentatively reads TRBD1 or TRBD2 (5 bases each). V was cut by 1 base and J by 1 base, with 7 bases left in between. The germline V gene has CDR1 MGHDK and CDR2 SYGVNS. The CDR3 loop spans 14 amino acids. CDR3 DNA: TGTGCCAGCAGTGAATTGGGACCCCAAGAGACCCAGTACTTC. Its protein product is CASSELGPQETQYF.

The chain uses TRBV28 and TRBJ2-5; 8 bases map to TRBD2. V dropped 7 bases and J dropped 2; count of bases not matched to a gene: 0. The germline CDR1 and CDR2 sequences are MDHEN and SYDVKM. This CDR3 contains 12 residues. CDR3 in amino acids: CASTSGQETQYF. DNA of the CDR3: TGTGCCAGCACTAGCGGGCAAGAGACCCAGTACTTC.

A remark on this clone: Different DNA sequences within this sample yield the same CDR3. CDR3 coding DNA: TGTGCCAGCAGCTTAGGACTAGCGGGGGTAGAGACCCAGTACTTC. The encoded protein is CASSLGLAGVETQYF. The chain links TRBV7-2 to TRBJ2-5, with 12 bases lining up with TRBD2. The germline CDR1 and CDR2 sequences are SGHTA and FQGNSA. After removal of 1 base from V and 4 bases from J, the junction contained 1 base not matched to a gene. This CDR3 region has 15 residues.

This clone was observed a single time. The rearrangement joins TRBV11-2 to TRBJ2-3; TRBD2 aligns across 7 bases. The length of the CDR3 is 13 residues. Trimming took 5 bases from V and 5 from J; bases not matched to a gene: 4. Germline V gene sequence: CDR1 SGHAT, CDR2 FQNNGV. The CDR3 protein is CASSGGGGDTQYF. The CDR3 DNA sequence: TGTGCCAGCAGCGGTGGGGGGGGAGATACGCAGTATTTT.

The rearrangement links TRBV9 to TRBJ2-5, with 7 positions matching TRBD2. CDR1 is SGDLS, CDR2 YYNGEE, per germline. This CDR3 has 16 residues. V dropped 4 bases and J dropped 0; count of bases not matched to a gene: 9. The CDR3 is CASSPRGAGYQETQYF. CDR3 DNA: TGTGCCAGCAGCCCCCGGGGAGCGGGGTACCAAGAGACCCAGTACTTC.

The chain combines TRBV2 with TRBJ1-6; D unclear. V gave up 3 bases and J gave up 8 bases, with 14 bases separating them. The CDR3 has 15 residues. CDR1 is SNHLY, CDR2 FYNNEI, per germline. The CDR3 loop reads CASSEADLRDSPLHF. In DNA form, the CDR3 reads TGTGCCAGCAGTGAGGCGGATCTTCGTGATTCACCCCTCCACTTT.

CDR3 amino acids: CASSQNTGANEKLFF. CDR3 nucleotide sequence: TGCGCCAGCAGCCAGAACACAGGTGCTAATGAAAAACTGTTTTTT. The genes are TRBV4-1 and TRBJ1-4, with a tentative D call TRBD1 (5 bases). The germline V gene has CDR1 MGHRA and CDR2 YSYEKL. CDR3 length: 15 amino acids. Trimming left V 3 bases short and J 3 bases short, with 11 bases between.

In its sample, this clone was seen once. The chain links TRBV6-6 to TRBJ2-5; the D is unclear. V lost 5 bases and J 5 bases, leaving 6 bases between the germline ends. Germline loops: CDR1 MNHNY, CDR2 SVGAGI (reference sequence). This CDR3 is 11 amino acids long. The CDR3 loop is CASSNGETQYF. The CDR3, as DNA: TGTGCCAGCAGTAACGGCGAGACCCAGTACTTC.

V gene TRBV2 combines with J gene TRBJ1-2; D remains ambiguous. This CDR3 has 11 amino acids. Germline V lookup: CDR1 SNHLY, CDR2 FYNNEI. V dropped 7 bases and J dropped 0 bases, with 3 bases sitting between them. This CDR3 reads CASTPNYGYTF. The CDR3 nucleotides are TGTGCCAGCACACCTAACTATGGCTACACCTTC.

This chain uses TRBV6-1 with TRBJ1-4; D may be TRBD1 (5 bases). The V and J ends lost 3 bases and 3 bases respectively, with 8 bases between them. The CDR3 consists of 14 residues. Germline CDR1 and CDR2: MNHNS and SASEGT. CDR3: CASSDRAANEKLFF. The CDR3 DNA reads TGTGCCAGCAGTGACAGGGCTGCTAATGAAAAACTGTTTTTT.

The chain is built from TRBV14 and TRBJ1-6; tentative D call: TRBD1 (6 bases). The V gene's germline CDR1 is SGHDN and CDR2 FVKESK. The CDR3 extends over 16 amino acids. The V end lost 5 bases, the J end lost 8 bases, and 19 bases lay between the germline ends. The CDR3 region is CASSYRGAGVYSPLHF. CDR3 in DNA: TGTGCCAGCAGCTACCGGGGGGCAGGGGTATATTCACCCCTCCACTTT.

In its sample, this clone was seen a few times. This chain joins TRBV5-1 and TRBJ1-2; TRBD1 agrees at 11 bases. Germline values: CDR1 SGHRS, CDR2 YFSETQ. The V and J ends lost 7 bases and 0 bases, in that order; junction bases with no gene match: 8. The CDR3 consists of 16 residues. CDR3 region: CASAIGQGAANYGYTF. The CDR3, as DNA: TGCGCCAGCGCTATAGGACAGGGGGCAGCTAACTATGGCTACACCTTC.

J is TRBJ1-1 and V is TRBV10-2, with TRBD1 identical over 8 bases. The CDR3 consists of 13 residues. Trimming cost V 7 bases and J 0 bases; bases outside gene matches: 1. In germline, CDR1 is WSHSY, CDR2 SAAADI. The CDR3 loop is CASNRGVNTEAFF. The CDR3 bases are TGCGCCAGCAACAGGGGGGTGAACACTGAAGCTTTCTTT.

This clone has just one count. The CDR3 DNA follows: TGCGCCAGCAGGGAGGGAGACACTGAAGCTTTCTTT. Its translation: CASREGDTEAFF. The rearrangement uses TRBV5-1 and TRBJ1-1; unclear D gene. The V end lost 5 bases, the J end lost 3 bases, and 8 bases lay between the germline ends. The V gene's germline CDR1 is SGHRS and CDR2 YFSETQ. The CDR3 spans 12 residues.

V is TRBV11-2 and J is TRBJ1-4; 7 nucleotides agree with TRBD1. Germline V gene sequence: CDR1 SGHAT, CDR2 FQNNGV. This CDR3 region has 13 residues. V was clipped by 7 bases and J by 10 bases; unmatched bases: 9. DNA of the CDR3: TGTGCCAGCACACCGACAGGGTCGGGAAAACTGTTTTTT. Translation gives CASTPTGSGKLFF.

The table lists this clone with a few counts. The V and J genes are TRBV7-3 and TRBJ2-2, with D unresolved. V was cut by 5 bases and J by 6 bases, with 13 bases left in between. Germline loops: CDR1 SGHTA, CDR2 FQGTGA. CDR3 length: 14 amino acids. The CDR3 sequence: CASSQNVGSGELFF. The DNA of the CDR3 is TGTGCCAGCAGCCAAAACGTGGGCTCCGGGGAGCTGTTTTTT.

CDR3 sequence (DNA): TGTGCCAGCAGTTTCGGACAGGGGGGAAACATTCAGTACTTC. This gives the protein CASSFGQGGNIQYF. The chain recombines TRBV28 with TRBJ2-4, with 10 bases matching TRBD1. The germline V gene has CDR1 MDHEN and CDR2 SYDVKM. V dropped 3 bases and J dropped 6; count of bases not matched to a gene: 2. This CDR3 region has 14 residues. The full variable domain, its missing parts supplied by reference TRBV28 and TRBJ2-4, is DVKVTQSSRYLVKRTGEKVFLECVQDMDHENMFWYRQDPGLGLRLIYFSYDVKMKEKGDIPEGYSVSREKKERFSLILESASTNQTSMYLCASSFGQGGNIQYFGAGTRLSVL.

The rearrangement joins TRBV6-5 to TRBJ2-5, with a possible D match to TRBD2 (6 bases). The CDR3 runs to 13 residues. V shed 6 bases and J shed 5 bases, with 13 bases lying between them. The germline CDR1 and CDR2 sequences are MNHEY and SVGAGI. CDR3: CASRPSSVETQYF. In DNA, the CDR3 is TGTGCCAGCAGACCTTCTAGCGTGGAGACCCAGTACTTC.

The rearrangement joins TRBV28 to TRBJ1-5, with a tentative D call TRBD1 (5 bases). Germline CDR1 MDHEN, CDR2 SYDVKM. Deletions cut 5 bases from V and 2 bases from J, with 22 bases between. The CDR3 is 18 residues long. The CDR3 DNA reads TGTGCCAGCAGTCCTCCAGGGTCTGGAAACCGGGGCAATCAGCCCCAGCATTTT. Translated: CASSPPGSGNRGNQPQHF. The whole variable domain, remainder taken from reference TRBV28 and TRBJ1-5, is DVKVTQSSRYLVKRTGEKVFLECVQDMDHENMFWYRQDPGLGLRLIYFSYDVKMKEKGDIPEGYSVSREKKERFSLILESASTNQTSMYLCASSPPGSGNRGNQPQHFGDGTRLSIL.

The J gene is TRBJ2-2, the V gene TRBV7-6; TRBD1 is a possible D gene (6 bases). V lost 5 bases to trimming and J lost 6 bases, with 16 bases between them. Germline CDR1 is SGHVS and CDR2 is FNYEAQ. The CDR3 totals 15 residues. The CDR3: CASSPQDRNSGELFF. CDR3 DNA: TGTGCCAGCAGCCCACAGGACAGAAACTCCGGGGAGCTGTTTTTT.

The chain has TRBV6-1 and TRBJ2-1; 9 bases map to TRBD2. The germline gives CDR1 MNHNS, CDR2 SASEGT. The CDR3 length is 15 residues. V lost 6 bases and J lost 9; bases outside the gene matches: 12. Written as DNA, the CDR3 is TGTGCCAGCAGCTCCACTACGCGGGGGGGCGGTGAGCAGTTCTTC. Translated, it gives CASSSTTRGGGEQFF.

The CDR3 here is CAIRRTGTDTGELFF. CDR3 DNA sequence: TGTGCCATCAGAAGGACAGGGACGGACACCGGGGAGCTGTTTTTT. The rearrangement uses TRBV10-3 and TRBJ2-2; 8 positions agree with TRBD1. Germline trimming cut 6 bases from V and 3 bases from J; bases unmatched to any gene: 6. In germline, CDR1 is ENHRY, CDR2 SYGVKD. This CDR3 is built from 15 residues.

Note on this clone: Other DNA sequences in this specimen translate into the identical CDR3. The chain recombines TRBV9 with TRBJ2-5; 7 bases agree with TRBD2. The V segment lost 0 bases and the J segment 5 bases; nucleotides outside the gene matches: 4. The CDR3 length is 14 residues. Germline V gene sequence: CDR1 SGDLS, CDR2 YYNGEE. The CDR3 reads CASSVGGGGETQYF. The CDR3 DNA reads TGTGCCAGCAGCGTAGGAGGCGGGGGTGAGACCCAGTACTTC.

The chain is built from TRBV10-3 and TRBJ1-5; D possibly corresponds to TRBD1 (6 bases). The CDR3 covers 15 residues. With 5 bases removed from V and 5 bases from J, the gap between germline ends came to 16 bases. The germline V gene encodes CDR1 ENHRY and CDR2 SYGVKD. CDR3 sequence: CAISTTGQSYQPQHF. The DNA of the CDR3 is TGTGCCATCAGTACTACGGGACAATCGTATCAGCCCCAGCATTTT.

On this clone itself: One end of the junction does not line up with germline, which may come from a read error. The chain recombines TRBV6-1 with TRBJ1-6; the match to TRBD1 covers 7 bases. The CDR3 is 11 residues long. Germline-derived CDR1 and CDR2 are MNHNS and SASEGT. CDR3: CASSPTGIAYF. The CDR3 DNA follows: TGTGCCAGCAGCCCGACAGGGATCGCATACTTT.

This clone was observed a single time. The chain has TRBV4-2 and TRBJ2-3, with a possible D match to TRBD2 (6 bases). V lost 7 bases, J lost 4 bases, and 15 bases lay in between. The germline CDR1 and CDR2 sequences are LGHNA and YNFKEQ. This CDR3 is 14 amino acids long. CDR3 in amino acids: CASKQISGADTQYF. DNA of the CDR3: TGTGCCAGCAAGCAGATTTCGGGGGCAGATACGCAGTATTTT.